These 32 T cell receptor beta chains share one sample of origin, sequenced in a study of cytomegalovirus exposure and HLA in healthy donors. PCR primers comprised 60 Vbeta and 13 Jbeta primers. TCRdb keeps only in-frame clones here, not all; method: immunoSEQ multiplex PCR. The data show approximately 170,000 clones, 85% seen once. Sequenced: PBMCs. These receptors all stem from a boy between 2 and 10 years old in good health and CMV-seronegative.

V is TRBV19 and J is TRBJ1-1; D is unclear. The CDR3 extends over 14 amino acids. CDR1 is LNHDA and CDR2 is SQIVND in the germline V gene (reference sequence). The ends were cut back, 1 base at V and 0 bases at J, with 6 bases in the middle. CDR3 bases: TGTGCCAGTAGTATAGGCAGATTGAACACTGAAGCTTTCTTT. Its protein is CASSIGRLNTEAFF.

The V call is TRBV2, the J call TRBJ1-4, with D hard to call. CDR1 and CDR2 (germline): SNHLY, FYNNEI. This CDR3 comprises 13 residues. The V end lost 7 bases, the J end lost 8 bases, and 14 bases lay between the germline ends. The chain's CDR3 is CASILKRGEKLFF. The CDR3 nucleotides are TGTGCCAGCATCCTCAAACGTGGCGAAAAACTGTTTTTT.

The chain is built from TRBV28 and TRBJ1-2, with 8 bases fitting TRBD1. V was pared by 6 bases and J by 4 bases, with 4 bases of the junction left unmatched. The CDR3 spans 13 residues. Germline V gene sequence: CDR1 MDHEN, CDR2 SYDVKM. The CDR3 is CASSRQGPYGYTF. In nucleotides, the CDR3 is TGTGCCAGCAGCAGACAGGGGCCCTATGGCTACACCTTC.

This chain connects TRBV27 to TRBJ2-3; D possibly corresponds to TRBD2 (6 bases). Germline assignment: CDR1 MNHEY and CDR2 SMNVEV (reference sequence). The CDR3 extends over 14 amino acids. V was shortened by 4 bases and J by 4 bases, with 12 bases between the two germline ends. The CDR3 DNA is TGTGCCAGCAGTTCCGGGGGAGGTCCAGATACGCAGTATTTT. Amino acids: CASSSGGGPDTQYF.

The CDR3 coding sequence is TGTGCCAGCAGCTTTGCCAGGGCCACTGAAGCTTTCTTT. This sequence encodes CASSFARATEAFF. This sequence joins TRBV11-2 and TRBJ1-1; D perhaps matches TRBD1 (5 bases). The V end was cut by 3 bases, the J end by 4 bases, with 9 bases between. This CDR3 is built from 13 residues. In germline, CDR1 is SGHAT, CDR2 FQNNGV.

This sequence joins TRBV19 and TRBJ1-1; tentatively, D is TRBD1 (6 bases). Germline V gives CDR1 LNHDA, CDR2 SQIVND (reference sequence). This CDR3 is built from 14 residues. Trimming left V 7 bases short and J 1 base short, with 13 bases between. The CDR3 reads CASKGGARNTEAFF. Written as DNA, the CDR3 is TGTGCCAGTAAAGGGGGTGCAAGGAACACTGAAGCTTTCTTT.

This clone has just one count. V and J are TRBV28 and TRBJ2-5; 7 bases line up with TRBD1. The germline gives CDR1 MDHEN, CDR2 SYDVKM. CDR3 length: 11 amino acids. Trimming removed 2 bases from V and 9 bases from J; junction bases left unmatched: 0. CDR3 nucleotide sequence: TGTGCCAGCAGTTTACAGGGGGCCCAGTACTTC. It translates to CASSLQGAQYF.

The chain is built from TRBV4-1 and TRBJ2-7; TRBD2 aligns across 8 bases. This CDR3 comprises 15 residues. After removal of 4 bases from V and 2 bases from J, the junction contained 7 bases not matched to a gene. In germline, CDR1 is MGHRA, CDR2 YSYEKL. CDR3 protein: CASSLIAGLAYEQYF. CDR3 in DNA: TGCGCCAGCAGCCTGATAGCGGGATTAGCCTACGAGCAGTACTTC.

The V call is TRBV6-1, the J call TRBJ1-5; 8 bases match TRBD1. CDR1 and CDR2 from the germline V gene are MNHNS and SASEGT. V dropped 1 base and J dropped 6; count of bases not matched to a gene: 5. The length of the CDR3 is 15 residues. The CDR3 DNA is TGTGCCAGCAGTGAAGAGGACAGGGTGGTTCAGCCCCAGCATTTT. Residues: CASSEEDRVVQPQHF.

V gene TRBV28 combines with J gene TRBJ1-2, with D perhaps matching TRBD1 (5 bases). The ends were cut back, 5 bases at V and 4 bases at J, with 11 bases in the middle. CDR3 length: 13 amino acids. The germline V gene encodes CDR1 MDHEN and CDR2 SYDVKM. CDR3 in amino acids: CASSRRQFYGYTF. CDR3 sequence (DNA): TGTGCCAGCAGTCGACGACAGTTCTATGGCTACACCTTC.

The V and J genes are TRBV28 and TRBJ2-7; no reliable D call. Trimming removed 6 bases at V and 3 bases at J, with 9 bases between. This CDR3 comprises 12 residues. Germline V gene data show CDR1 as MDHEN and CDR2 as SYDVKM. The CDR3 sequence: CASSIPGYEQYF. The DNA of the CDR3 is TGTGCCAGCAGCATCCCCGGCTACGAGCAGTACTTC.

The genes are TRBV5-6 and TRBJ2-7, with 7 bases fitting TRBD2. V gave up 0 bases and J gave up 1 base; unmatched junction bases: 4. Germline values: CDR1 SGHDT, CDR2 YYEEEE. This CDR3 comprises 15 residues. The CDR3 loop is CASSLEAGRSYEQYF. As DNA, the CDR3 is TGTGCCAGCAGCTTGGAAGCGGGGCGGTCCTACGAGCAGTACTTC.

The chain recombines TRBV2 with TRBJ1-2; D is perhaps TRBD1 (5 bases). There are 14 residues in the CDR3. The germline V gene has CDR1 SNHLY and CDR2 FYNNEI. Deletions cut 2 bases from V and 2 bases from J, with 9 bases between. This CDR3 is CASSESNRNYGYTF. The CDR3 DNA reads TGTGCCAGCAGTGAAAGCAACAGGAACTATGGCTACACCTTC.

The rearrangement links TRBV11-2 to TRBJ1-1; no clear D. The CDR3 runs 18 residues. Germline values: CDR1 SGHAT, CDR2 FQNNGV. V was shortened by 0 bases and J by 5 bases, with 22 bases between the two germline ends. CDR3 in amino acids: CASSLDRASAWSGTEAFF. CDR3 bases: TGTGCCAGCAGCTTAGATCGTGCGTCAGCCTGGAGTGGGACTGAAGCTTTCTTT.

The genes are TRBV6-5 and TRBJ2-1, with 15 bases aligning to TRBD2. CDR3 length: 13 residues. The trim removed 5 bases at V and 12 bases at J, leaving 2 bases unmatched. Germline V gene sequence: CDR1 MNHEY, CDR2 SVGAGI. The CDR3 nucleotides are TGTGCCAGCAGTGGACTAGCGGGGGGGCCGCAGTTCTTC. Its translation is CASSGLAGGPQFF.

This sequence joins TRBV15 and TRBJ2-3, with D maybe TRBD1 (6 bases). CDR3 length: 15 amino acids. V gave up 3 bases and J gave up 0 bases, with 10 bases separating them. The V gene's germline CDR1 is LNHNV and CDR2 YYDKDF (reference sequence). The CDR3 DNA follows: TGTGCCACCAGCAGCCCGAGGGGGAGCACAGATACGCAGTATTTT. It specifies CATSSPRGSTDTQYF. Full variable domain (remainder filled in from reference TRBV15 and TRBJ2-3): DAMVIQNPRYQVTQFGKPVTLSCSQTLNHNVMYWYQQKSSQAPKLLFHYYDKDFNNEADTPDNFQSRRPNTSFCFLDIRSPGLGDTAMYLCATSSPRGSTDTQYFGPGTRLTVL.

CDR3 residues: CASSPGYNEQFF. DNA of the CDR3: TGTGCCAGCAGTCCGGGGTACAATGAGCAGTTCTTC. This rearrangement joins TRBV27 to TRBJ2-1; a weak D match, TRBD2 (5 bases). The CDR3 has 12 residues. The V gene lost 5 bases and the J gene lost 4 bases, with 6 bases spanning the gap. The V gene's germline CDR1 is MNHEY and CDR2 SMNVEV (reference sequence).

This chain uses TRBV10-1 with TRBJ2-5; D gene ambiguous. The CDR3 length is 12 residues. The V end lost 2 bases, the J end lost 4 bases, and 5 bases lay between the germline ends. CDR1 is WNHNN and CDR2 is SYGVQD in the germline V gene (reference sequence). The CDR3 loop is CASSETLETQYF. DNA of the CDR3: TGCGCCAGCAGTGAGACTCTAGAGACCCAGTACTTC.

V usage is TRBV19 and J usage is TRBJ1-3; D uncertain. This CDR3 region has 12 residues. Trimming removed 6 bases at V and 0 bases at J, with 3 bases between. The germline CDR1 and CDR2 sequences are LNHDA and SQIVND (reference sequence). This CDR3 is CASSFSGNTIYF. CDR3 DNA sequence: TGTGCCAGTAGCTTCTCTGGAAACACCATATATTTT.

The chain employs TRBV27 and TRBJ2-7; TRBD2 matches at 15 bases. With V trimmed by 5 bases and J by 0 bases, 11 bases remained unmatched. The CDR3 contains 19 residues. The germline gives CDR1 MNHEY, CDR2 SMNVEV (reference sequence). CDR3 bases: TGTGCCAGCAGTCCGGGGACGGGACTAGCGGGAGGAACCTCCTACGAGCAGTACTTC. Protein sequence: CASSPGTGLAGGTSYEQYF.

This chain links TRBV7-3 with TRBJ2-4; TRBD1 might be the D (5 bases). The CDR3 contains 13 residues. The germline V gene encodes CDR1 SGHTA and CDR2 FQGTGA. V lost 4 bases and J 5 bases, leaving 9 bases between the germline ends. Here the CDR3 reads CASSSDRQNIQYF. CDR3 in DNA: TGTGCCAGCAGCTCCGACAGACAAAACATTCAGTACTTC.

V and J are TRBV6-1 and TRBJ1-6; D is undetermined. The CDR3 has 14 amino acids. Trimming cost V 4 bases and J 5 bases, with 9 bases left between them. Germline V gene lookup returns CDR1 MNHNS and CDR2 SASEGT. CDR3 bases: TGTGCCAGCAGTGTATCAGGCGATAATTCACCCCTCCACTTT. Translation gives CASSVSGDNSPLHF.

The chain carries TRBV10-3 and TRBJ1-1; D gene uncertain. The V gene lost 2 bases and the J gene lost 1 base, with 11 bases spanning the gap. Germline assignment: CDR1 ENHRY and CDR2 SYGVKD. CDR3 length: 15 amino acids. The CDR3 spells CAISERGYENTEAFF. Here the CDR3 DNA reads TGTGCCATCAGTGAGCGAGGGTATGAGAACACTGAAGCTTTCTTT.

J is TRBJ1-5 and V is TRBV18, with 7 bases that match TRBD1. V was clipped by 4 bases and J by 4 bases; unmatched bases: 16. This CDR3 comprises 18 residues. The germline gives CDR1 KGHSH, CDR2 LQKENI. Written as DNA, the CDR3 is TGTGCCAGCTCACACATTACCGGGCCAGGGGGTTGGAATCAGCCCCAGCATTTT. Translating it yields CASSHITGPGGWNQPQHF. The whole variable domain, filled in from reference TRBV18 and TRBJ1-5, reads NAGVMQNPRHLVRRRGQEARLRCSPMKGHSHVYWYRQLPEEGLKFMVYLQKENIIDESGMPKERFSAEFPKEGPSILRIQQVVRGDSAAYFCASSHITGPGGWNQPQHFGDGTRLSIL.

The gene calls are TRBV28 and TRBJ1-5; the match to TRBD1 covers 8 bases. The CDR3 has 15 residues. CDR1 and CDR2 (germline): MDHEN, SYDVKM. V gave up 3 bases and J gave up 7 bases; unmatched junction bases: 8. The CDR3 nucleotides read TGTGCCAGCAGTTTGTCACAGGGGGTTATGCAGCCCCAGCATTTT. It yields the protein CASSLSQGVMQPQHF.

The chain couples TRBV6-6 to TRBJ2-5; 9 positions match TRBD2. The CDR3 contains 14 residues. Looked up from germline, CDR1 is MNHNY and CDR2 is SVGAGI (reference sequence). With V trimmed by 5 bases and J by 2 bases, 3 bases remained unmatched. The CDR3 region is CASSPTSGQETQYF. The CDR3 region has the DNA TGTGCCAGCAGTCCGACTAGCGGACAAGAGACCCAGTACTTC.

Only a few counts were recorded for this clone. This chain uses TRBV29-1 with TRBJ2-3; 13 bases match TRBD2. Germline loops: CDR1 SQVTM, CDR2 ANQGSEA. With V trimmed by 6 bases and J by 8 bases, 11 bases remained unmatched. This CDR3 spans 15 amino acids. CDR3 residues: CSVGTSGTRRGTQYF. For the CDR3, the DNA is TGCAGCGTCGGGACTAGCGGGACCCGGAGGGGTACGCAGTATTTT.

Details on this clone: One end of the junction varies from germline; a read error may be responsible. This chain uses TRBV5-6 with TRBJ1-2; D is unclear. Germline values: CDR1 SGHDT, CDR2 YYEEEE. The CDR3 length is 12 residues. Here the CDR3 reads CASSSDGGLSAF. The CDR3 region has the DNA TGTGCCAGCAGCTCGGACGGAGGGCTTTCTGCCTTC. The variable domain in full, with the rest retrieved from reference TRBV5-6 and TRBJ1-2, is DAGVTQSPTHLIKTRGQQVTLRCSPKSGHDTVSWYQQALGQGPQFIFQYYEEEERQRGNFPDRFSGHQFPNYSSELNVNALLLGDSALYLCASSSDGGLSAFGSGTRLTVV.

This chain's CDR3 is CSVRAGGNNEQYF. The CDR3 region has the DNA TGCAGCGTTAGGGCGGGAGGGAACAACGAGCAGTACTTC. The chain combines TRBV29-1 with TRBJ2-7, with TRBD2 identical over 9 bases. V shed 5 bases, J shed 5 bases, and the junction held 7 bases outside the gene matches. The CDR3 spans 13 residues. Germline V gene sequence: CDR1 SQVTM, CDR2 ANQGSEA.

The rearrangement uses TRBV10-3 and TRBJ2-7; TRBD1 matches 7 bases. Per germline, CDR1 ENHRY and CDR2 SYGVKD. V dropped 2 bases and J dropped 0; count of bases not matched to a gene: 7. The length of the CDR3 is 16 residues. The CDR3 region is CAISEIRGPYSYEQYF. DNA of the CDR3: TGTGCCATCAGTGAGATTAGGGGGCCTTACTCCTACGAGCAGTACTTC.

This clone was detected once. V usage is TRBV6-1 and J usage is TRBJ2-1; TRBD1 matches 7 bases. This CDR3 is built from 18 residues. V trimming: 1 base; J trimming: 3 bases; junction bases outside the gene matches: 12. Germline V gene lookup returns CDR1 MNHNS and CDR2 SASEGT. The CDR3, as DNA: TGTGCCAGCAGTGAAGAGGGACAGCCTCCGGGGTACTACAATGAGCAGTTCTTC. Translated, it gives CASSEEGQPPGYYNEQFF.

The V gene is TRBV9, the J gene TRBJ1-1, with no clear D. The V end lost 0 bases, the J end lost 7 bases, and 13 bases lay between the germline ends. Germline V gives CDR1 SGDLS, CDR2 YYNGEE. This CDR3 has 14 amino acids. The CDR3 reads CASSVDRGEVEAFF. CDR3 sequence (DNA): TGTGCCAGCAGCGTAGATCGGGGTGAAGTTGAAGCTTTCTTT.